This T cell receptor beta chain was sequenced in a study of tumor and adjacent non-tumor tissue in lung cancer. Looking at the study overall: Patients were aged about 30 to 76, nine to eleven men and a handful of women, stage I to III.

Concerning this clonotype: Its cognate antigen is unknown. Its ends do not fully match the called genes, so a read error is possible.

CDR1 and CDR2 from the germline V gene are MNHEY and SVGAGI. This CDR3 comprises 17 residues. Notes on the study in general: In normal lung, the top 100 clones were significantly more dominant than in tumor.

RNA was extracted from bulk tissue without any cell sorting. Distant lung tissue was collected more than 3 cm away from the tumor edge. Newly diagnosed lung cancer patients had thoracic surgery in China, August–late 2014, without prior chemotherapy. A modified ARM-PCR protocol with three rounds of nested PCR amplified TCRbeta. One entry per CDR3 protein results from TCRdb running MiXCR on the multiplex PCR reads. Of 98,000 or so distinct CDR3 sequences in the sample, 80% were seen once. The TCR originated in a man between 60 and 75 years old with small cell lung cancer. Specimen: distant non-tumor lung tissue. The chain recombines TRBV6-5 with TRBJ1-1, with 7 positions matching TRBD1. Written as DNA, the CDR3 is TGTGCCAGCAGTTACGCCGCAGGGGGGCGTGGATGGACTGAAACTTTCTTT. Protein product: CASSYAAGGRGWTETFF.